This record looks at one TCR beta chain sequence and its context. Antigen specificity is unknown. The V end lost 4 bases, the J end lost 5 bases, and 23 bases lay between the germline ends. Germline CDR1 and CDR2: SGHVS and FNYEAQ. The CDR3 is made up of 17 amino acids. From the roughly 120-subject validation cohort, which was separate from the roughly 610-subject first cohort, the donors were drawn. The sample is drawn from a study of cytomegalovirus exposure and HLA in healthy donors. Sequenced by immunoSEQ multiplex PCR; TCRdb stores in-frame clones only, minus some. The repertoire holds some 200,000 clones, 86% seen once, with roughly 6.6% in the top ten. Study-wide points: Reports indicated that the classifier achieved high specificity and sensitivity in diagnosing cytomegalovirus status.

Sample: PBMCs. This TCR derives from a man aged 30-40 years in good health and CMV-seropositive. The chain carries TRBV7-6 and TRBJ1-2; the D gene is possibly TRBD1 (6 bases). The CDR3 DNA is TGTGCCAGCAGCTACGGCCCGAGGGGAGGGGGGCTGTATGGCTACACCTTC. Translation: CASSYGPRGGGLYGYTF.